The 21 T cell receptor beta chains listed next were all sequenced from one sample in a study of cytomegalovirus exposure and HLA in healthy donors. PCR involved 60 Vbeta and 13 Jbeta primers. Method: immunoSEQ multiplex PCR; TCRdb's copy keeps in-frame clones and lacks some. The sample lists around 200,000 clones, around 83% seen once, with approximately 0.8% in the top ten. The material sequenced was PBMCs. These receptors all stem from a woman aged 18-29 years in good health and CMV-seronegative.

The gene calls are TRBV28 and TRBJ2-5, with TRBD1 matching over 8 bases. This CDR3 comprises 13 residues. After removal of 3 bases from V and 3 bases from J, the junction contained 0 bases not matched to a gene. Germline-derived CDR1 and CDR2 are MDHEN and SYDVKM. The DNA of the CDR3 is TGTGCCAGCAGTTTGGGACAGGAAGAGACCCAGTACTTC. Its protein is CASSLGQEETQYF.

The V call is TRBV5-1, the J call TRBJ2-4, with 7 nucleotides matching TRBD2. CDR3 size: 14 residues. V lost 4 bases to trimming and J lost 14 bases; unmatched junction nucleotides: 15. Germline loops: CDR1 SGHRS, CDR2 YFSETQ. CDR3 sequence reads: CASSLESSGRPKYF. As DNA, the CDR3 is TGCGCCAGCAGCCTTGAGAGTAGCGGGCGCCCTAAGTACTTC.

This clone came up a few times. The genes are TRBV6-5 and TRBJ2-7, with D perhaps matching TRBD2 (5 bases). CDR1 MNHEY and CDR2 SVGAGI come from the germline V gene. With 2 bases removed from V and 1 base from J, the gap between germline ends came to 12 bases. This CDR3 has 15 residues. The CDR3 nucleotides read TGTGCCAGCAGTTACACAACCAGCGGATCCTACGAGCAGTACTTC. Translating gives CASSYTTSGSYEQYF.

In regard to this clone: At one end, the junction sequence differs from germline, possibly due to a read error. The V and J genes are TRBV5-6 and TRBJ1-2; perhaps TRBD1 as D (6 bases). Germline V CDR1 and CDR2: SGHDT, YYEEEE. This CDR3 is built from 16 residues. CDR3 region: CASSLSPGTSNYGCTF. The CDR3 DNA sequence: TGTGCCAGCAGCTTAAGTCCCGGGACATCTAACTATGGCTGCACCTTC.

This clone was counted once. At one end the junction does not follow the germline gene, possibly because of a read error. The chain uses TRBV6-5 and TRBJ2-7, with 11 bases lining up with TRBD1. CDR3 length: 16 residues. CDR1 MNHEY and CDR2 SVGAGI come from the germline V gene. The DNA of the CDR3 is TGTGCCAGCAGTTACTCAGGACAGGGGGCCACCTACAAGCAGTACTTC. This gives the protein CASSYSGQGATYKQYF.

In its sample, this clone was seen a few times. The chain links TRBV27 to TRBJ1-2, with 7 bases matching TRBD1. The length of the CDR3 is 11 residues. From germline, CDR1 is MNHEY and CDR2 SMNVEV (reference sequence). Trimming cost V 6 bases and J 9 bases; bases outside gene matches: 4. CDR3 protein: CASSTGESYTF. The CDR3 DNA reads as TGTGCCAGCAGCACAGGGGAGAGCTACACCTTC.

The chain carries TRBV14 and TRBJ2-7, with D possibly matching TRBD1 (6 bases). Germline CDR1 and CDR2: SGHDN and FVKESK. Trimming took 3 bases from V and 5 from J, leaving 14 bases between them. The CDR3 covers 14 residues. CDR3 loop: CASSHFARGHEQYF. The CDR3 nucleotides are TGTGCCAGCAGCCATTTCGCCAGGGGCCACGAGCAGTACTTC.

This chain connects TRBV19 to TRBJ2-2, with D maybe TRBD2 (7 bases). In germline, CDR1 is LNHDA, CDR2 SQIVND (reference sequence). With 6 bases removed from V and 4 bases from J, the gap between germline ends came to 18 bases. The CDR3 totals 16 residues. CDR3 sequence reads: CASSWGGLRGTGELFF. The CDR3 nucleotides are TGTGCCAGTAGCTGGGGGGGGCTCCGGGGCACCGGGGAGCTGTTTTTT.

The CDR3 is CASSYSQRGNQPQHF. DNA for the CDR3: TGTGCCAGCAGTTACTCACAGAGGGGCAATCAGCCCCAGCATTTT. The chain recombines TRBV6-6 with TRBJ1-5; D gene ambiguous. The V gene's germline CDR1 is MNHNY and CDR2 SVGAGI (reference sequence). There are 15 residues in the CDR3. The V and J ends lost 0 bases and 2 bases respectively, with 8 bases between them.

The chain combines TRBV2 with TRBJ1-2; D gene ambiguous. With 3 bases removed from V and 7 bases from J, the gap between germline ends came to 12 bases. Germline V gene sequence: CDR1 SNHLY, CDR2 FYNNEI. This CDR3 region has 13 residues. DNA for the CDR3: TGTGCCAGCAGTGATTCCCCAGGTCGTGGCTACACCTTC. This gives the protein CASSDSPGRGYTF.

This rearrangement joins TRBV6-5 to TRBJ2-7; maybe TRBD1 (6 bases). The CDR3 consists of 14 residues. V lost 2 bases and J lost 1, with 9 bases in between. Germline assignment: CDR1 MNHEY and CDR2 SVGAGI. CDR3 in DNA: TGTGCCAGCAGTTACGCCGGACAGTCCTACGAGCAGTACTTC. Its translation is CASSYAGQSYEQYF.

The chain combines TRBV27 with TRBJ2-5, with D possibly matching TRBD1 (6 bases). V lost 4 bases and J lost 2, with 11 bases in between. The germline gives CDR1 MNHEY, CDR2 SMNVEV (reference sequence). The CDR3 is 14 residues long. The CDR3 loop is CASSYDRLQETQYF. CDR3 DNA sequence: TGTGCCAGCAGTTACGACAGGTTACAAGAGACCCAGTACTTC.

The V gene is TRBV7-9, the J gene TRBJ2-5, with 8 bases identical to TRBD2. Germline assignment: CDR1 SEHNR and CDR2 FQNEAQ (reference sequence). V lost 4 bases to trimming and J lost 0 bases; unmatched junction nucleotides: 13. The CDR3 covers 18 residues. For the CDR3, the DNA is TGTGCCAGCAGCTCCCTCCCAAAGACTAGCGCCGACCAAGAGACCCAGTACTTC. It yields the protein CASSSLPKTSADQETQYF.

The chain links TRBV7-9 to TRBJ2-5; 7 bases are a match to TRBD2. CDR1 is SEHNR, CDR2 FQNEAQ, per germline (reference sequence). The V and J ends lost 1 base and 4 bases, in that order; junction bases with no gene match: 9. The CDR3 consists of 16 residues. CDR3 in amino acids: CASSLDSGRAGETQYF. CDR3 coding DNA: TGTGCCAGCAGCTTAGATAGCGGGCGGGCAGGAGAGACCCAGTACTTC.

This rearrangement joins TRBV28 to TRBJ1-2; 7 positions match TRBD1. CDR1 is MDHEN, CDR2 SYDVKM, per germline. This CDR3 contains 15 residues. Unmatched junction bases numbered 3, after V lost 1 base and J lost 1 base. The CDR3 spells CASSLLGQNNYGYTF. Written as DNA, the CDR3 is TGTGCCAGCAGTTTATTGGGACAGAATAACTATGGCTACACCTTC.

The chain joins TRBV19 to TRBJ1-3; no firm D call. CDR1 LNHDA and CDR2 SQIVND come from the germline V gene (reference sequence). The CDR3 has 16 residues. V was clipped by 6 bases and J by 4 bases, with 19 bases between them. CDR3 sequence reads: CASSRIQGGSGNTIYF. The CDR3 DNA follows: TGTGCCAGTAGCCGGATACAAGGAGGGTCGGGAAACACCATATATTTT.

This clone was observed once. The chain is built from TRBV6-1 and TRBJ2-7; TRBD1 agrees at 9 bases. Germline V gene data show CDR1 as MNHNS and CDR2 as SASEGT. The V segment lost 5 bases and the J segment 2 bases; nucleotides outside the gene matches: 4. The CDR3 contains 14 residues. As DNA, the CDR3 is TGTGCCAGCAGTAGGGGACAGGGAGCCTACGAGCAGTACTTC. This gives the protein CASSRGQGAYEQYF.

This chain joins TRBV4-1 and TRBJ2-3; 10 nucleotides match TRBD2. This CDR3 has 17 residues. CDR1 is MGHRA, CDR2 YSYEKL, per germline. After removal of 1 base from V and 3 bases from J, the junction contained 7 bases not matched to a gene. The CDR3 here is CASSQALASGRTDTQYF. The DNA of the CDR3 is TGCGCCAGCAGCCAAGCTTTGGCTAGCGGGAGAACAGATACGCAGTATTTT.

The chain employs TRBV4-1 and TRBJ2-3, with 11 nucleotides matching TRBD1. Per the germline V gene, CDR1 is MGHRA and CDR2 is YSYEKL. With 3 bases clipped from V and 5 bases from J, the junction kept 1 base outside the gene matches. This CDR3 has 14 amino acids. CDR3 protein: CASSQGTGGDTQYF. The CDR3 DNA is TGCGCCAGCAGCCAGGGGACAGGGGGAGATACGCAGTATTTT.

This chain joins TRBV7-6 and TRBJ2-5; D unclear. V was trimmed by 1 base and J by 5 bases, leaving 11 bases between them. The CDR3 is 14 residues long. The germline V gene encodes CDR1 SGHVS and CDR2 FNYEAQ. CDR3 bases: TGTGCCAGCAGCTTAGACCGTCCCGGGGAGACCCAGTACTTC. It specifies CASSLDRPGETQYF.

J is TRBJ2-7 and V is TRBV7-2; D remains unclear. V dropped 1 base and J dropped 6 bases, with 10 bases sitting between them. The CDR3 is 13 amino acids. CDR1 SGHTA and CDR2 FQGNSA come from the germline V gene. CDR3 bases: TGTGCCAGCAGCTTAGACTATCCCAGCGAGCAGTACTTC. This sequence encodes CASSLDYPSEQYF.